These 10 T cell receptor beta chains were all obtained from the same sample, sequenced in a study of CXCR3-negative and CXCR3-positive naive CD8 T cells. Antigens of these TCRs are unknown. Study observations and caveats: CXCR3-positive naive cells had TRB CDR3s that were more hydrophobic than CXCR3-negative naive cells had.

Libraries of TRB cDNA were made by 5' RACE and carried UMIs. TCRdb re-called the 5' RACE reads and shows each CDR3 protein once, DNA omitted. This sample's clone table lists fewer than 90,000 distinct CDR3 sequences. Sequenced input: naive CXCR3+ CD8+ T cells from blood. Subset indicated: CD45RO-CCR7+CD27+CD95- naive CD8+ T cells expressing CXCR3 (TNR3+). The receptor source for this set is a human donor in good health. Some clones in this sample may be carry-over from other donors' samples.

The chain is built from TRBV19 and TRBJ2-4; TCRdb's D call of TRBD1 is untestable without DNA. Germline CDR1 and CDR2: LNHDA and SQIVND (reference sequence). The CDR3 covers 14 residues. CDR3 sequence reads: CATLDRGVKNIQYF.

The J gene is TRBJ2-2, the V gene TRBV6-2 or TRBV6-3; lacking DNA, the TRBD2 call made by TCRdb goes unchecked. In germline, CDR1 is MNHEY, CDR2 SVGEGT. The CDR3 is made up of 17 amino acids. CDR3 sequence reads: CASSYSSGESDTGELFF.

The rearrangement uses TRBV20-1 and TRBJ2-2; TCRdb's D call, TRBD2, is unchecked because there is no DNA. Per germline, CDR1 DFQATT and CDR2 SNEGSKA (reference sequence). The CDR3 covers 17 residues. CDR3 protein: CSAQYYSGLPVAGELFF.

The V call is TRBV5-1, the J call TRBJ2-5; as DNA is missing, the TRBD2 call by TCRdb cannot be tested. Germline V gene lookup returns CDR1 SGHRS and CDR2 YFSETQ. The CDR3 totals 15 residues. CDR3 residues: CSSSDSSGSDETQYF.

V is TRBV12-3 or TRBV12-4 and J is TRBJ2-7; TCRdb picks TRBD1, but there is no DNA to check that call. The CDR3 loop spans 14 amino acids. CDR3 sequence reads: CASSFEGAVHEQYF.

The chain recombines TRBV6-2 or TRBV6-3 with TRBJ2-1; TCRdb lists TRBD1, though no DNA is available to test this call. CDR1 and CDR2 (germline): MNHEY, SVGEGT. The length of the CDR3 is 15 residues. The CDR3 is CASSYAGFSYNEQFF.

The chain couples TRBV7-9 to TRBJ2-5; TCRdb lists TRBD2, though no DNA is available to test this call. CDR3 size: 13 residues. Germline CDR1 and CDR2: SEHNR and FQNEAQ (reference sequence). The CDR3 is CASSLVGARDGDF.

CDR3 loop: CASSMWQEQETQYF. The genes are TRBV19 and TRBJ2-5. The CDR3 runs 14 residues. In germline, CDR1 is LNHDA, CDR2 SQIVND (reference sequence).

This chain uses TRBV7-8 with TRBJ1-1; lacking DNA, the TRBD1 call made by TCRdb goes unchecked. Germline CDR1 reads SGHVS; CDR2 reads FQNEAQ. The length of the CDR3 is 15 residues. CDR3 loop: CASSLRDREVTEAFF. The full variable domain, completed using reference TRBV7-8 and TRBJ1-1, is GAGVSQSPRYKVAKRGQDVALRCDPISGHVSLFWYQQALGQGPEFLTYFQNEAQLDKSGLPSDRFFAERPEGSVSTLKIQRTQQEDSAVYLCASSLRDREVTEAFFGQGTRLTVV.

The V and J genes are TRBV29-1 and TRBJ2-7; TCRdb proposes TRBD2, but this gene call is untestable without DNA. The CDR3 is 13 residues long. Germline V gene lookup returns CDR1 SQVTM and CDR2 ANQGSEA. CDR3 amino acids: CSVEVGGGNEQYF.